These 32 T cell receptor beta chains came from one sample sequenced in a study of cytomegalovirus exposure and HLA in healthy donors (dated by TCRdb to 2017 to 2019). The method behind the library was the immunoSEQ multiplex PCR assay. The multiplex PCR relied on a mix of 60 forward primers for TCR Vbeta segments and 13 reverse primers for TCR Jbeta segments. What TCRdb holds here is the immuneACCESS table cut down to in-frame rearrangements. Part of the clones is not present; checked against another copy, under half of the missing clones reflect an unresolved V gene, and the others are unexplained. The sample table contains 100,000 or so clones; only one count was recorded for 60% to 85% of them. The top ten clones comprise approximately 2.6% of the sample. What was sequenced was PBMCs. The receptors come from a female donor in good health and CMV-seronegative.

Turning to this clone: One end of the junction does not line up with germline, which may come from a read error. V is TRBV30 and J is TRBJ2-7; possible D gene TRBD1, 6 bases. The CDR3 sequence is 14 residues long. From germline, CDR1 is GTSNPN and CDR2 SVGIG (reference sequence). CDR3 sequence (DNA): TGTGCCTGGAGGCCCGGACAGTTTTCCTACGGGCAGTACTTC. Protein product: CAWRPGQFSYGQYF.

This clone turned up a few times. Here the CDR3 DNA reads TGTGCCAGTAAGACTAGCGGGGGGGCCTTAATGCCGCAAGAGACCCAGTACTTC. Translating gives CASKTSGGALMPQETQYF. This chain connects TRBV27 to TRBJ2-5, with 14 positions matching TRBD2. CDR1 is MNHEY and CDR2 is SMNVEV in the germline V gene (reference sequence). Germline trimming cut 9 bases from V and 2 bases from J; bases unmatched to any gene: 14. CDR3 size: 18 residues.

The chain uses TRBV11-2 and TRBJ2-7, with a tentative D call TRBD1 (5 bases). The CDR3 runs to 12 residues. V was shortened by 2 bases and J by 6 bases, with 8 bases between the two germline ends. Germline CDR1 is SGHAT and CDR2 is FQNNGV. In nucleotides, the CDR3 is TGTGCCAGCAGCTTAACTACAGGCGAGCAGTACTTC. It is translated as CASSLTTGEQYF.

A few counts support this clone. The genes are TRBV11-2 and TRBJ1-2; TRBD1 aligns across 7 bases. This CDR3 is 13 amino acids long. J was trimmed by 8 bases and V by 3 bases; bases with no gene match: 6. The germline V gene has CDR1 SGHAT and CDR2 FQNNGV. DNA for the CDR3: TGTGCCAGCAGCTTTGCAGGGGGGTACGGCTACACCTTC. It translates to CASSFAGGYGYTF.

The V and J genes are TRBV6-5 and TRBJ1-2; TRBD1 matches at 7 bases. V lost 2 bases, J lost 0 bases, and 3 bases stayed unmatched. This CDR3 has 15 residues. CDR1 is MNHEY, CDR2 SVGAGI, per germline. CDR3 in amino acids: CASSYARGTNYGYTF. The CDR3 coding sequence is TGTGCCAGCAGTTACGCCAGGGGGACTAACTATGGCTACACCTTC.

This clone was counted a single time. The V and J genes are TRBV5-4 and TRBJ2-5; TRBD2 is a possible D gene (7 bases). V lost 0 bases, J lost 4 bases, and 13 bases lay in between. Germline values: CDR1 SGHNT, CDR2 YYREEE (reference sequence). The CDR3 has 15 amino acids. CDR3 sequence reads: CASSLGRGGGETQYF. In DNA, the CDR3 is TGTGCCAGCAGCTTGGGTCGCGGGGGCGGAGAGACCCAGTACTTC.

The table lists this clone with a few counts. The CDR3 loop is CAIRGQVEAFF. The CDR3 nucleotides read TGTGCCATCAGAGGACAGGTCGAAGCTTTCTTT. The V and J genes are TRBV10-3 and TRBJ1-1; TRBD1 matches 7 bases. This CDR3 is built from 11 residues. V lost 6 bases to trimming and J lost 8 bases; unmatched junction nucleotides: 3. Germline assignment: CDR1 ENHRY and CDR2 SYGVKD.

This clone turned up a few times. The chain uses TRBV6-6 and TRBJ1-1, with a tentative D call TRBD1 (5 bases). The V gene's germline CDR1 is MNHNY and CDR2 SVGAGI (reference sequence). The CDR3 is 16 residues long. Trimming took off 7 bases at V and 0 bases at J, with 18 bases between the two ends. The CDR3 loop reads CASTASRGLLNTEAFF. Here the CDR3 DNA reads TGTGCCAGCACCGCGTCTCGGGGGTTATTGAACACTGAAGCTTTCTTT.

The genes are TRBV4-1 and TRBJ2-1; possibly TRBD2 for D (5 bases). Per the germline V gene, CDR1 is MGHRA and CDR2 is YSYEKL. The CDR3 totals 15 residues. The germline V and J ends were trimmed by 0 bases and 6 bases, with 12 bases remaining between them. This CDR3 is CASSQDSLAVNEQFF. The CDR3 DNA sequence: TGCGCCAGCAGCCAAGATAGCCTAGCAGTCAATGAGCAGTTCTTC.

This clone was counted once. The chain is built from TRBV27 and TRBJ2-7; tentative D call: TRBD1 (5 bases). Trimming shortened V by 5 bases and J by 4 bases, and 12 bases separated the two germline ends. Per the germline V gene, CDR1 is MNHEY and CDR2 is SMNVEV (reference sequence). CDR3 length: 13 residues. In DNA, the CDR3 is TGTGCCAGCAGTATCTTCCAGGGTTACGAGCAGTACTTC. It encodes CASSIFQGYEQYF.

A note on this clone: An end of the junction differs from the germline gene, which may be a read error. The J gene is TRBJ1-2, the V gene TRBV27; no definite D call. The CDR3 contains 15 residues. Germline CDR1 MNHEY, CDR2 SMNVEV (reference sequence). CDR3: CASSLLSGGNYGYTF. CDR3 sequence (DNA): TGTGCCAGCAGCTTATTGTCAGGCGGGAACTATGGCTACACCTTC.

This CDR3 reads CASSGLEGGTEAFF. The CDR3 DNA follows: TGTGCCAGCAGTGGCTTGGAGGGAGGTACTGAAGCTTTCTTT. The V call is TRBV28, the J call TRBJ1-1; D uncertain. The germline V gene encodes CDR1 MDHEN and CDR2 SYDVKM. The length of the CDR3 is 14 residues. V lost 5 bases and J 5 bases, leaving 15 bases between the germline ends.

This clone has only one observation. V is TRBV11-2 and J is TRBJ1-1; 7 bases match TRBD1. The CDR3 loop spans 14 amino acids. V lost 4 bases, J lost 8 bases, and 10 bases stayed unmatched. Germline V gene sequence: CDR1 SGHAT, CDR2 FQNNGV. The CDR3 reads CASSSTRQGREAFF. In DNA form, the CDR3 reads TGTGCCAGCAGCTCAACCAGACAGGGTAGGGAAGCTTTCTTT.

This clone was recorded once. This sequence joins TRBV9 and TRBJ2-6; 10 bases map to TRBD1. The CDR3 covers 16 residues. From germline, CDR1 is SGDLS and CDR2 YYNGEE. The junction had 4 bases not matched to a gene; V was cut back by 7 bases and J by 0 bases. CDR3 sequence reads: CASHRDRGSGANVLTF. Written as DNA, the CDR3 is TGTGCCAGCCATCGGGACAGGGGCTCTGGGGCCAACGTCCTGACTTTC.

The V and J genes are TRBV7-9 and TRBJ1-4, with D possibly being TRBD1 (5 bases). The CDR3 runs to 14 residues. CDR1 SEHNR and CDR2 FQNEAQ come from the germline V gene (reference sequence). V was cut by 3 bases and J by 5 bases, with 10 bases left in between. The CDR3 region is CASSFQGRNEKLFF. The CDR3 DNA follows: TGTGCCAGCAGCTTCCAGGGTAGGAATGAAAAACTGTTTTTT.

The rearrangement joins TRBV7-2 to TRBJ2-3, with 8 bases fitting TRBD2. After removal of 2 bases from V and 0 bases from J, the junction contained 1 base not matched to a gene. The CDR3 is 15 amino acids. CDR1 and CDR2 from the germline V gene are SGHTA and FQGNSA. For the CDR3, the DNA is TGTGCCAGCAGCTTAACTAGCGGAAGCACAGATACGCAGTATTTT. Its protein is CASSLTSGSTDTQYF.

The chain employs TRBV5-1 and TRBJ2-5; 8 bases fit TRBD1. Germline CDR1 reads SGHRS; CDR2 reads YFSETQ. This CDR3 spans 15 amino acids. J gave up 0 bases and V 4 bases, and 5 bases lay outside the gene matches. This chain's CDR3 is CASSITTGDQETQYF. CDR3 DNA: TGCGCCAGCAGCATAACGACAGGGGACCAAGAGACCCAGTACTTC.

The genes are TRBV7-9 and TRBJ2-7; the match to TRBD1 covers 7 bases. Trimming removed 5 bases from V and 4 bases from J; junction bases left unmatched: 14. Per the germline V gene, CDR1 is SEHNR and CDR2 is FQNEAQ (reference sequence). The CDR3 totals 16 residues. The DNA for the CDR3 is TGTGCCAGCAGCCAATTGCCGGGACAGCAAAGATACGAGCAGTACTTC. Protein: CASSQLPGQQRYEQYF.

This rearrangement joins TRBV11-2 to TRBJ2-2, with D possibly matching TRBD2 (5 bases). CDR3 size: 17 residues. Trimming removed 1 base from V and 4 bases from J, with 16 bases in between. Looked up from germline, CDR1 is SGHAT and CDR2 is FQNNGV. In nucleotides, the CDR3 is TGTGCCAGCAGCTTAGCCCTCACGGGGAGAAGCACCGGGGAGCTGTTTTTT. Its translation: CASSLALTGRSTGELFF. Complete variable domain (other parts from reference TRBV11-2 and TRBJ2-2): EAGVAQSPRYKIIEKRQSVAFWCNPISGHATLYWYQQILGQGPKLLIQFQNNGVVDDSQLPKDRFSAERLKGVDSTLKIQPAKLEDSAVYLCASSLALTGRSTGELFFGEGSRLTVL.

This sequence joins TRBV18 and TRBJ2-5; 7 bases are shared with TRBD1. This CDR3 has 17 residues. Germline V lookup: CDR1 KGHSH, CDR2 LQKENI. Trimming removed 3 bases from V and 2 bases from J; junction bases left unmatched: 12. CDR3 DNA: TGTGCCAGCTCACCGGGCCCCCGGACAGGAGTACAAGAGACCCAGTACTTC. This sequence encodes CASSPGPRTGVQETQYF.

CDR3 residues: CASSMTRLYGYTF. For the CDR3, the DNA is TGTGCCAGCAGTATGACGAGGCTCTATGGCTACACCTTC. This chain uses TRBV6-5 with TRBJ1-2, with D hard to call. The CDR3 runs 13 residues. The V gene's germline CDR1 is MNHEY and CDR2 SVGAGI. Trimming took 5 bases from V and 4 from J, leaving 11 bases between them.

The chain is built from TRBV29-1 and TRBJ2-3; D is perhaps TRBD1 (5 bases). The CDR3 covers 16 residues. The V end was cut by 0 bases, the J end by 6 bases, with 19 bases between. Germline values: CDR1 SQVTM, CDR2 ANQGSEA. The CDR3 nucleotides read TGCAGCGTTGAAGATTGGAAGGGTCAGGGTGGGGATACGCAGTATTTT. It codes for CSVEDWKGQGGDTQYF.

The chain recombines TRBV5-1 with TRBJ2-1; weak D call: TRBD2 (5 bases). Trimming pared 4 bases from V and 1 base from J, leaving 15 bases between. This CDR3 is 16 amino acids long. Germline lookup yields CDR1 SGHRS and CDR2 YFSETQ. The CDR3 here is CASSPSGSWSYNEQFF. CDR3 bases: TGCGCCAGCAGCCCGTCGGGGAGTTGGTCCTACAATGAGCAGTTCTTC.

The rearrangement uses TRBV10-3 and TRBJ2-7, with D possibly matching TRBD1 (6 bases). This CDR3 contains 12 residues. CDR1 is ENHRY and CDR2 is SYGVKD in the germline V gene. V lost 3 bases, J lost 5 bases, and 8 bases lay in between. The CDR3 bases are TGTGCCATCAGTGAAAACAGGGACGAGCAGTACTTC. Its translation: CAISENRDEQYF.

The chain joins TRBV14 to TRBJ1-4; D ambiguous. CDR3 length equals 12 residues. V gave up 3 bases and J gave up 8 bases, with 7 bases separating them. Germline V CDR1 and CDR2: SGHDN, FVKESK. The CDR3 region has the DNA TGTGCCAGCAGCCACGTTTCCGAAAAACTGTTTTTT. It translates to CASSHVSEKLFF.

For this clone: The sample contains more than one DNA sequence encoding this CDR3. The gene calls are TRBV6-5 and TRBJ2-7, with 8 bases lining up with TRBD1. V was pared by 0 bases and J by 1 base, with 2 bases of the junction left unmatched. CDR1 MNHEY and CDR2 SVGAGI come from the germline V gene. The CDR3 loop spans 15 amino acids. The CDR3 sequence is CASSYSGTGSYEQYF. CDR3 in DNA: TGTGCCAGCAGTTACTCCGGGACAGGTTCCTACGAGCAGTACTTC.

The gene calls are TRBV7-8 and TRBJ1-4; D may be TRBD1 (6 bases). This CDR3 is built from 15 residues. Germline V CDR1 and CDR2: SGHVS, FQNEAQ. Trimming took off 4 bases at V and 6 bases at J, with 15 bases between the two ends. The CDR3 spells CASSSQTGPDEKLFF. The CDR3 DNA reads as TGTGCCAGCAGCTCGCAGACAGGTCCCGATGAAAAACTGTTTTTT.

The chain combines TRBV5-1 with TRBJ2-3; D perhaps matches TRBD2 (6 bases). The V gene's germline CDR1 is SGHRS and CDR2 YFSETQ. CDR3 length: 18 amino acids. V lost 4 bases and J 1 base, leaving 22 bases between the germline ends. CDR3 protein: CASSRGSSSAAGTDTQYF. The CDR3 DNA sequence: TGCGCCAGCAGCAGGGGTAGTTCTAGCGCCGCGGGCACAGATACGCAGTATTTT.

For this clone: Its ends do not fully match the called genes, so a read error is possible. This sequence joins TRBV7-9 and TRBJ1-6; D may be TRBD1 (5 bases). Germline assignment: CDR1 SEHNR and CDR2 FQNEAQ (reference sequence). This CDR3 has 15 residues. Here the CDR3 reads CSSSLEQGLNSPLHF. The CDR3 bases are TGTTCCAGCAGCTTAGAGCAGGGACTGAATTCACCCCTCCACTTT. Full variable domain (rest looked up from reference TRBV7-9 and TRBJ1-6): DTGVSQNPRHKITKRGQNVTFRCDPISEHNRLYWYRQTLGQGPEFLTYFQNEAQLEKSRLLSDRFSAERPKGSFSTLEIQRTEQGDSAMYLCSSSLEQGLNSPLHFGNGTRLTVT.

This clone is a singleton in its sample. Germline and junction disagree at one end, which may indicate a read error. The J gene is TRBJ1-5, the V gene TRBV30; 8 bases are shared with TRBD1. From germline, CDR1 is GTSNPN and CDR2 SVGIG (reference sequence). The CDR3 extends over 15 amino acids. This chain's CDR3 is CAWSRGQVSIQPQHF. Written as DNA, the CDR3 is TGTGCCTGGAGTCGGGGACAGGTTAGCATTCAGCCCCAGCATTTT.

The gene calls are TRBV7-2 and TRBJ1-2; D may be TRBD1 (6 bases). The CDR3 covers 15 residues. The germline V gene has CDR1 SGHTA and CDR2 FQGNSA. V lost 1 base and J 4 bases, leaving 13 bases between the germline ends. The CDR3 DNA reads TGTGCCAGCAGCTTAGGGGCAGGGGCCCGCTATGGCTACACCTTC. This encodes CASSLGAGARYGYTF.

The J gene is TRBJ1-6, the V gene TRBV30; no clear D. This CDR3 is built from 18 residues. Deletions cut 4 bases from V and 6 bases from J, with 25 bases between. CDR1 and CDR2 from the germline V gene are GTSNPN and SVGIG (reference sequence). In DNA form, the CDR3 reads TGTGCCTGGAACGGGAATCAAGGAAGGGTCTTAACTAATTCACCCCTCCACTTT. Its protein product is CAWNGNQGRVLTNSPLHF.